This entry lists 27 T cell receptor beta chains sequenced from one sample in a study of cytomegalovirus exposure and HLA in healthy donors. The PCR used 60 Vbeta and 13 Jbeta primers. Some clones are missing from TCRdb's copy, which holds only in-frame ones; the method was immunoSEQ multiplex PCR. This table holds roughly 130,000 clones, roughly 79% found once. Input material: PBMCs. Every receptor here comes from a boy aged 2 to 9 in good health and CMV-seronegative.

This clone has more than one count but fewer than ten. The V and J genes are TRBV5-6 and TRBJ1-3; TRBD1 is a possible D gene (6 bases). Between the trimmed V and J ends, which lost 4 bases and 0 bases, there was a span of 14 bases. Germline CDR1 and CDR2: SGHDT and YYEEEE. The CDR3 runs 16 residues. The CDR3 DNA is TGTGCCAGCAGCGAACATAGACAGGTCTCTGGAAACACCATATATTTT. Translation: CASSEHRQVSGNTIYF.

The chain combines TRBV5-1 with TRBJ2-1, with TRBD1 matching 7 bases. Germline CDR1 is SGHRS and CDR2 is YFSETQ. The CDR3 contains 16 residues. The V and J ends lost 0 bases and 3 bases, in that order; junction bases with no gene match: 6. This CDR3 is CASSLEGQLGYNEQFF. In DNA form, the CDR3 reads TGCGCCAGCAGCTTGGAGGGACAGTTAGGCTACAATGAGCAGTTCTTC.

The chain recombines TRBV5-6 with TRBJ2-1; a weak D match, TRBD2 (5 bases). The CDR3 runs 14 residues. Trimming stripped 6 bases from V and 4 bases from J, with 14 bases between. Germline loops: CDR1 SGHDT, CDR2 YYEEEE. This chain's CDR3 is CASTDLGGYNEQFF. The CDR3 coding sequence is TGTGCCAGCACAGACCTCGGAGGATACAATGAGCAGTTCTTC.

In the case of this clone: The conserved phenylalanine or tryptophan is not found at the CDR3 terminus, so this likely reflects a read error. The CDR3 protein is CASSGGQGSEQYL. The CDR3 DNA reads TGTGCCAGCAGCGGAGGACAGGGGTCCGAGCAGTACCTC. The gene calls are TRBV2 and TRBJ2-7; 9 nucleotides align to TRBD1. The V segment lost 6 bases and the J segment 6 bases; nucleotides outside the gene matches: 6. CDR1 SNHLY and CDR2 FYNNEI come from the germline V gene. This CDR3 has 13 amino acids.

The chain has TRBV2 and TRBJ2-3, with 11 bases matching TRBD2. The junction had 5 bases not matched to a gene; V was cut back by 7 bases and J by 2 bases. Germline-derived CDR1 and CDR2 are SNHLY and FYNNEI. The CDR3 extends over 15 amino acids. Here the CDR3 reads CASIGSGRVTDTQYF. For the CDR3, the DNA is TGTGCCAGCATTGGTAGCGGGAGGGTCACAGATACGCAGTATTTT. The full variable domain, with the rest looked up from reference TRBV2 and TRBJ2-3, is EPEVTQTPSHQVTQMGQEVILRCVPISNHLYFYWYRQILGQKVEFLVSFYNNEISEKSEIFDDQFSVERPDGSNFTLKIRSTKLEDSAMYFCASIGSGRVTDTQYFGPGTRLTVL.

A word on this clone: At one end the junction does not follow the germline gene, possibly because of a read error. V and J are TRBV4-1 and TRBJ2-2; TRBD2 matches at 8 bases. Germline V gene data show CDR1 as MGHRA and CDR2 as YSYEKL. The CDR3 sequence is 16 residues long. The CDR3 reads CASRQGGGRRRGELFF. Here the CDR3 DNA reads TGCGCCAGCAGACAAGGCGGCGGGAGGCGCAGAGGGGAGCTGTTTTTT.

V gene TRBV5-5 combines with J gene TRBJ1-1, with TRBD1 identical over 8 bases. Trimming removed 4 bases from V and 5 bases from J; junction bases left unmatched: 10. The CDR3 runs to 15 residues. Looked up from germline, CDR1 is SGHKS and CDR2 is YYEKEE (reference sequence). CDR3 nucleotides: TGTGCCAGCAGCACCCGGGACAGGAGGGGGACTGAAGCTTTCTTT. This sequence encodes CASSTRDRRGTEAFF.

The chain combines TRBV7-9 with TRBJ2-7; TRBD2 might be the D (6 bases). This CDR3 has 13 residues. Looked up from germline, CDR1 is SEHNR and CDR2 is FQNEAQ (reference sequence). V lost 5 bases to trimming and J lost 3 bases, with 11 bases between them. The CDR3 nucleotides read TGTGCCAGCAGCGGCGGGACCCTCTACGAGCAGTACTTC. Protein sequence: CASSGGTLYEQYF.

The chain recombines TRBV13 with TRBJ1-1; TRBD1 might be the D (5 bases). Germline lookup yields CDR1 PRHDT and CDR2 FYEKMQ (reference sequence). The CDR3 is 14 amino acids. The V end lost 5 bases, the J end lost 4 bases, and 14 bases lay between the germline ends. For the CDR3, the DNA is TGTGCCAGCAGCCCGACAGCCTTTGGCACTGAAGCTTTCTTT. Translation: CASSPTAFGTEAFF. The entire variable domain, with the rest obtained from reference TRBV13 and TRBJ1-1, is as follows: AAGVIQSPRHLIKEKRETATLKCYPIPRHDTVYWYQQGPGQDPQFLISFYEKMQSDKGSIPDRFSAQQFSDYHSELNMSSLELGDSALYFCASSPTAFGTEAFFGQGTRLTVV.

V gene TRBV4-1 combines with J gene TRBJ2-7; perhaps TRBD1 as D (5 bases). From germline, CDR1 is MGHRA and CDR2 YSYEKL. V was pared by 0 bases and J by 2 bases, with 8 bases between. The CDR3 extends over 14 amino acids. The CDR3, as DNA: TGCGCCAGCAGCCAAGAATTAGGGGCCTACGAGCAGTACGTC. It encodes CASSQELGAYEQYV.

V is TRBV10-3 and J is TRBJ2-1; 11 bases agree with TRBD2. Trimming took 3 bases from V and 3 from J; bases not matched to a gene: 10. Germline-derived CDR1 and CDR2 are ENHRY and SYGVKD. The CDR3 totals 18 residues. The CDR3 reads CAISDLIPGTSGYNEQFF. CDR3 sequence (DNA): TGTGCCATCAGTGACCTTATCCCCGGGACTAGCGGCTACAATGAGCAGTTCTTC.

The V gene is TRBV5-1, the J gene TRBJ2-6; D is unresolved. The CDR3 is 15 amino acids. Germline CDR1 and CDR2: SGHRS and YFSETQ. The V end lost 3 bases, the J end lost 0 bases, and 7 bases lay between the germline ends. The CDR3 DNA sequence: TGCGCCAGCAGCTCTTGGGCCTCTGGGGCCAACGTCCTGACTTTC. It is translated as CASSSWASGANVLTF.

V is TRBV4-3 and J is TRBJ2-3; the match to TRBD2 covers 10 bases. The CDR3 has 18 residues. Germline CDR1 and CDR2: LGHNA and YSLEER. J gave up 2 bases and V 1 base, and 9 bases lay outside the gene matches. The CDR3 protein is CASSQGFSGGTLTDTQYF. The CDR3 nucleotides are TGCGCCAGCAGCCAAGGATTTAGCGGGGGGACCCTCACAGATACGCAGTATTTT.

V and J are TRBV5-1 and TRBJ1-2; D gene ambiguous. The V and J ends lost 1 base and 6 bases respectively, with 10 bases between them. CDR3 size: 13 residues. Per the germline V gene, CDR1 is SGHRS and CDR2 is YFSETQ. Written as DNA, the CDR3 is TGCGCCAGCAGCTTGTTGGGCAGACATGGCTACACCTTC. This gives the protein CASSLLGRHGYTF.

This clone was recorded only once. J is TRBJ1-1 and V is TRBV7-9, with 9 bases matching TRBD1. The V and J ends lost 5 bases and 1 base, in that order; junction bases with no gene match: 2. This CDR3 region has 14 residues. CDR1 and CDR2 (germline): SEHNR, FQNEAQ (reference sequence). The CDR3 DNA is TGTGCCAGCAGCGGGGGACAGGGGAACACTGAAGCTTTCTTT. Its protein is CASSGGQGNTEAFF. Looking up the rest from reference TRBV7-9 and TRBJ1-1 gives the full variable domain: DTGVSQNPRHKITKRGQNVTFRCDPISEHNRLYWYRQTLGQGPEFLTYFQNEAQLEKSRLLSDRFSAERPKGSFSTLEIQRTEQGDSAMYLCASSGGQGNTEAFFGQGTRLTVV.

Here the CDR3 reads CASSLAGGFWNTEAFF. The DNA for the CDR3 is TGCGCCAGCAGCTTGGCCGGGGGGTTTTGGAACACTGAAGCTTTCTTT. V and J are TRBV5-1 and TRBJ1-1; D perhaps matches TRBD1 (5 bases). Germline CDR1 and CDR2: SGHRS and YFSETQ. The CDR3 is 16 residues long. V lost 0 bases and J lost 1, with 13 bases in between.

The DNA of the CDR3 is TGCGCCAGCAGCCCGCCGGGACAGGGGTTCGGCATTCAGTACTTC. This translates into CASSPPGQGFGIQYF. The gene calls are TRBV4-1 and TRBJ2-4, with 10 positions matching TRBD1. The junction had 9 bases not matched to a gene; V was cut back by 4 bases and J by 9 bases. Germline V gene data show CDR1 as MGHRA and CDR2 as YSYEKL. This CDR3 region has 15 residues.

The chain links TRBV6-1 to TRBJ1-2, with 7 bases identical to TRBD1. Trimming at V came to 7 bases and at J to 4 bases, leaving 9 bases not matched to a gene. CDR1 is MNHNS, CDR2 SASEGT, per germline. The CDR3 is 14 residues long. CDR3 protein: CASTQRGTVYGYTF. The DNA of the CDR3 is TGTGCCAGCACCCAAAGAGGGACAGTCTATGGCTACACCTTC.

CDR3 nucleotide sequence: TGTGCCAGCAGTTTAATAGACAGTGTCCCTGAAGCTTTCTTT. Its translation is CASSLIDSVPEAFF. The genes are TRBV27 and TRBJ1-1; D may be TRBD1 (5 bases). Trimming took 2 bases from V and 6 from J, leaving 13 bases between them. The CDR3 is 14 amino acids. Germline-derived CDR1 and CDR2 are MNHEY and SMNVEV (reference sequence).

V gene TRBV21-1 combines with J gene TRBJ2-7; the table names TRBD1, a call not compared with the DNA. TRBV21-1 is a listed pseudogene. The CDR3 has 13 amino acids. The CDR3 protein is CASSPQTGGEQYV. CDR3 sequence (DNA): TGTGCCAGCAGCCCCCAGACAGGAGGCGAGCAGTACGTC.

The genes are TRBV10-3 and TRBJ1-1; D perhaps matches TRBD1 (6 bases). V was pared by 3 bases and J by 5 bases, with 13 bases between. The CDR3 consists of 14 residues. Germline CDR1 and CDR2: ENHRY and SYGVKD. Here the CDR3 DNA reads TGTGCCATCAGTGATCACAGGGTGGGTACTGAAGCTTTCTTT. Protein sequence: CAISDHRVGTEAFF.

In this sample, this clone turned up once. The chain joins TRBV11-1 to TRBJ2-5, with 8 bases that match TRBD1. The CDR3 has 14 amino acids. The germline V gene has CDR1 SGHAT and CDR2 FQDESV (reference sequence). Germline trimming cut 5 bases from V and 2 bases from J; bases unmatched to any gene: 4. CDR3 loop: CASSRTGHQETQYF. In DNA, the CDR3 is TGTGCCAGCAGCCGGACAGGGCATCAAGAGACCCAGTACTTC.

This chain uses TRBV7-9 with TRBJ1-4; 8 nucleotides agree with TRBD1. The CDR3 is made up of 14 amino acids. Germline loops: CDR1 SEHNR, CDR2 FQNEAQ (reference sequence). Germline trimming cut 5 bases from V and 8 bases from J; bases unmatched to any gene: 7. The CDR3 coding sequence is TGTGCCAGCAGCCGTGGACAGGGCAGCGAAAAACTGTTTTTT. Residues: CASSRGQGSEKLFF.

The rearrangement joins TRBV19 to TRBJ1-1, with 7 bases aligning to TRBD1. This CDR3 contains 18 residues. Germline assignment: CDR1 LNHDA and CDR2 SQIVND (reference sequence). Germline trimming cut 0 bases from V and 1 base from J; bases unmatched to any gene: 11. CDR3 in amino acids: CASSIDRPGGLRNTEAFF. CDR3 in DNA: TGTGCCAGTAGTATAGATAGGCCAGGGGGGTTGAGGAACACTGAAGCTTTCTTT.

The chain is built from TRBV6-7 and TRBJ1-2; D unclear. TRBV6-7 is marked as an open reading frame, function uncertain. The length of the CDR3 is 15 residues. Trimming shortened V by 6 bases and J by 2 bases, and 16 bases separated the two germline ends. The CDR3 reads CASSPRHGSNYGYTF. The CDR3 nucleotides read TGTGCCAGCAGCCCCAGACATGGGAGCAACTATGGCTACACCTTC.

V usage is TRBV2 and J usage is TRBJ2-2; D is possibly TRBD1 (6 bases). Trimming removed 11 bases at V and 4 bases at J, with 17 bases between. The CDR3 sequence is 14 residues long. Per the germline V gene, CDR1 is SNHLY and CDR2 is FYNNEI. The CDR3 protein is CAGSRQGSTGELFF. In DNA, the CDR3 is TGTGCCGGGTCACGTCAGGGGAGCACCGGGGAGCTGTTTTTT.

This clone was counted once. The chain links TRBV10-3 to TRBJ2-5; TRBD1 matches 9 bases. CDR1 is ENHRY, CDR2 SYGVKD, per germline. V was pared by 4 bases and J by 7 bases, with 1 base of the junction left unmatched. This CDR3 has 12 amino acids. This chain's CDR3 is CAISVTGGTQYF. The CDR3 DNA sequence: TGTGCCATCAGTGTGACAGGGGGGACCCAGTACTTC.